Listed below are T cell receptor beta chains from one sample, sequenced in a study of T-cell memory formation after mild COVID-19. TCRdb called the 5' RACE reads again in MiXCR, with one record for every CDR3 protein. The sample has some 210,000 distinct CDR3 sequences; 15% to 20% are singletons. The specimen was PBMCs or a T cell subset sorted from them (not recorded which). The origin of the receptors is an adult woman who had mild COVID-19 (a few samples of this study predate the infection). Cell type and time point are not known. CDR3s include the opening cysteine and the closing phenylalanine or tryptophan. The D gene is left open where the match is weak. Expanded clones are given a class, and other clones once, few, many or no size at all.

d_gene: -
abundance: -
v_gene: TRBV15
j_gene: TRBJ1-1
CDR3nt: TGTGCCACCAGCAGAGATTCCGCGAGACAGAGAATGAACACTGAAGCTTTCTTT
CDR3aa: CATSRDSARQRMNTEAFF

d_gene: TRBD2
abundance: few
v_gene: TRBV20-1
j_gene: TRBJ2-2
CDR3nt: TGCAGTGCTCGAAAGCAGGGACTAGCGGGGGGCCCGAACACCGGGGAGCTGTTTTTT
CDR3aa: CSARKQGLAGGPNTGELFF

d_gene: TRBD1
abundance: few
v_gene: TRBV30
j_gene: TRBJ2-7
CDR3nt: TGTGCCTGGAGTGTAGTGACAGGGGCCTACGAGCAGTACTTC
CDR3aa: CAWSVVTGAYEQYF

d_gene: -
abundance: few
v_gene: TRBV29-1
j_gene: TRBJ1-5
CDR3nt: TGCAGCGTTGCCTCGGCGGGGGTGGGCAATCAGCCCCAGCATTTT
CDR3aa: CSVASAGVGNQPQHF

d_gene: TRBD2
abundance: -
v_gene: TRBV4-2
j_gene: TRBJ2-7
CDR3nt: TGTGCCAGCAGCCAGCTGGGACTAGCGGGAGGCTACGAGCAGTACTTC
CDR3aa: CASSQLGLAGGYEQYF

d_gene: -
abundance: few
v_gene: TRBV7-9
j_gene: TRBJ2-3
CDR3nt: TGTGCCAGCAGTTTTCCCCTTAGGGATACGCAGTATTTT
CDR3aa: CASSFPLRDTQYF

d_gene: TRBD2
abundance: -
v_gene: TRBV6-5
j_gene: TRBJ2-1
CDR3nt: TGTGACAGCAGTTCGCCTAGCGGGAGCTCCTACAATGAGCAGTTCTTC
CDR3aa: CDSSSPSGSSYNEQFF

d_gene: -
abundance: -
v_gene: TRBV18
j_gene: TRBJ2-1
CDR3nt: TGTGCCAGCTCATCTTACACCCAAAGCTCCTACAATGAGCAGTTCTTC
CDR3aa: CASSSYTQSSYNEQFF

d_gene: -
abundance: -
v_gene: TRBV7-2
j_gene: TRBJ2-5
CDR3nt: TGTGCCAGCAGCCGACTGGGGGGTAAAGAGACCCAGTACTTC
CDR3aa: CASSRLGGKETQYF

d_gene: -
abundance: few
v_gene: TRBV9
j_gene: TRBJ1-2
CDR3nt: TGTGCCAGCAGCGTCGGAGGAGGGGCCGACTATGGCTACACCTTC
CDR3aa: CASSVGGGADYGYTF

d_gene: -
abundance: few
v_gene: TRBV3-1
j_gene: TRBJ1-2
CDR3nt: TGTGCCAGCAGCCCACGGGGCGGCAACCAACACTATGGCTACACCTTC
CDR3aa: CASSPRGGNQHYGYTF

d_gene: -
abundance: -
v_gene: TRBV29-1
j_gene: TRBJ2-1
CDR3nt: TGCAGCGGTTTAAAGGGCAACACGGGCAATGAGCAGTTCTTC
CDR3aa: CSGLKGNTGNEQFF

d_gene: -
abundance: few
v_gene: TRBV6-5
j_gene: TRBJ2-3
CDR3nt: TGTGCCAGCAGTTACTCGAATGCAGATACGCAGTATTTT
CDR3aa: CASSYSNADTQYF

d_gene: -
abundance: few
v_gene: TRBV29-1
j_gene: TRBJ2-6
CDR3nt: TGCAGCGTTAGGACCCTTACGGGGGCCAACGTCCTGACTTTC
CDR3aa: CSVRTLTGANVLTF

d_gene: TRBD1
abundance: few
v_gene: TRBV10-3
j_gene: TRBJ1-1
CDR3nt: TGTGCCATCACTCCCGACAGGGGCGCTGAAGCTTTCTTT
CDR3aa: CAITPDRGAEAFF

d_gene: TRBD1
abundance: few
v_gene: TRBV27
j_gene: TRBJ1-2
CDR3nt: TGTGCCAGCAGTCCACAAGACAGGGGCTATGGCTACACCTTC
CDR3aa: CASSPQDRGYGYTF

d_gene: TRBD2
abundance: many
v_gene: TRBV30
j_gene: TRBJ2-5
CDR3nt: TGTGCCTGGAGTTCGGGACTAGCGGGAGAGACCCAGTACTTC
CDR3aa: CAWSSGLAGETQYF

d_gene: -
abundance: few
v_gene: TRBV29-1
j_gene: TRBJ2-1
CDR3nt: TGCAGCGTTGCCCGCGGGACCCCCGGGGATGAGCAGTTCTTC
CDR3aa: CSVARGTPGDEQFF

d_gene: -
abundance: once
v_gene: TRBV27
j_gene: TRBJ2-7
CDR3nt: TGTGCCAGCAGTCCTACCCCCGGCCCCTACGAGCAGTACTTC
CDR3aa: CASSPTPGPYEQYF

d_gene: -
abundance: -
v_gene: TRBV12-3/TRBV12-4
j_gene: TRBJ2-2
CDR3nt: TGTGCCAGCAGTTTCCAGGGGGGGACCGGGGAGCTGTTTTTT
CDR3aa: CASSFQGGTGELFF

d_gene: TRBD2
abundance: -
v_gene: TRBV5-6
j_gene: TRBJ2-3
CDR3nt: TGTGCCAGCAGGGCGGGGGTAACAGATACGCAGTATTTT
CDR3aa: CASRAGVTDTQYF

d_gene: TRBD2
abundance: few
v_gene: TRBV7-2
j_gene: TRBJ2-1
CDR3nt: TGTGCCAGCAGCTTAGCGTGGCTAGCGGGAGTGGGCAATGAGCAGTTCTTC
CDR3aa: CASSLAWLAGVGNEQFF

d_gene: TRBD2
abundance: -
v_gene: TRBV24-1
j_gene: TRBJ2-1
CDR3nt: TGTGCCACCAGTGATATGGCGAGCGGGAAAACCTACAATGAGCAGTTCTTC
CDR3aa: CATSDMASGKTYNEQFF

d_gene: TRBD1
abundance: few
v_gene: TRBV3-1
j_gene: TRBJ1-4
CDR3nt: TGTGCCAGCAGCGCTCGACAGGGATCAAGACTGTTTTTT
CDR3aa: CASSARQGSRLFF

d_gene: TRBD1
abundance: few
v_gene: TRBV24-1
j_gene: TRBJ1-1
CDR3nt: TGTGCCACCAGTGATGGACAGGGTGCGGACACTGAAGCTTTCTTT
CDR3aa: CATSDGQGADTEAFF

d_gene: TRBD2
abundance: -
v_gene: TRBV12-3/TRBV12-4
j_gene: TRBJ2-3
CDR3nt: TGTGCCAGCAGGGGACTAGCGATCCGCACAGATACGCAGTATTTT
CDR3aa: CASRGLAIRTDTQYF